These T cell receptor beta chains were read from a single sample in a study of T cells in Graves' hyperthyroidism and ophthalmopathy. TCRdb itself ran the multiplex PCR reads through MiXCR, one entry per CDR3 protein. The sample carries around 240,000 distinct CDR3 sequences, roughly 17% recorded once. Sequencing was performed on blood. These receptors were taken from a woman aged 18-35 years with Graves' ophthalmopathy. The CDR3 runs from the conserved cysteine through the conserved F or W. The order of the fields is V gene, D gene, CDR3 protein. D genes are given only for firm matches.

v_gene: TRBV6-1
d_gene: NA
CDR3aa: CASSEASLAREQYF

v_gene: TRBV15
d_gene: NA
CDR3aa: CATSRDLGNWGEKLFF

v_gene: TRBV6-1
d_gene: NA
CDR3aa: CASSVPFSWGLTDTQYF

v_gene: TRBV5-4
d_gene: TRBD1
CDR3aa: CAPRAGGVGNQPQHF

v_gene: TRBV6-1
d_gene: NA
CDR3aa: CASSHPLPGHNQPQHF

v_gene: TRBV27
d_gene: NA
CDR3aa: CASSLAVTDTQYF

v_gene: TRBV7-2
d_gene: NA
CDR3aa: CASSLGGTYGYTF

v_gene: TRBV28
d_gene: NA
CDR3aa: CASRWQRNNEQFF

v_gene: TRBV6-1
d_gene: TRBD2
CDR3aa: CASSEAPASGDEQYF

v_gene: TRBV20-1
d_gene: NA
CDR3aa: CSARDLGSQETQYF

v_gene: TRBV20-1
d_gene: TRBD2
CDR3aa: CSARDLRLAGGSSTDTQYF

v_gene: TRBV30
d_gene: NA
CDR3aa: CAWSGGSSYEQYF

v_gene: TRBV19
d_gene: TRBD1
CDR3aa: CASSLLGTEQETQYF

v_gene: TRBV2
d_gene: TRBD2
CDR3aa: CASKGTSGFSYNEQFF

v_gene: TRBV4-1
d_gene: NA
CDR3aa: CASSQASGATNEKLFF

v_gene: TRBV9
d_gene: TRBD2
CDR3aa: CASSARVAGGETQYF

v_gene: TRBV12-3/TRBV12-4
d_gene: NA
CDR3aa: CASSLGGGYPTEAFF

v_gene: TRBV20-1
d_gene: TRBD1
CDR3aa: CSARVGQGETQYF

v_gene: TRBV9
d_gene: TRBD2
CDR3aa: CASSFAGLAGEETQYF

v_gene: TRBV28
d_gene: NA
CDR3aa: CSSSSPRNYGYTF

v_gene: TRBV18
d_gene: TRBD1
CDR3aa: CASSEGQGGLNTEAFF

v_gene: TRBV2
d_gene: NA
CDR3aa: CASSERGGDRGGYTF

v_gene: TRBV10-1
d_gene: TRBD1
CDR3aa: CASYRQGARNEQFF

v_gene: TRBV2
d_gene: TRBD2
CDR3aa: CASSVLSGSSYNEQFF

v_gene: TRBV10-2
d_gene: TRBD2
CDR3aa: CASARLAGGNTGELFF

v_gene: TRBV28
d_gene: TRBD1
CDR3aa: CASSSLGRGQGNQPQHF

v_gene: TRBV30
d_gene: NA
CDR3aa: CAWSGTNTGELFF

v_gene: TRBV11-2
d_gene: TRBD1
CDR3aa: CASSTPLTGGNYGYTF

v_gene: TRBV11-2
d_gene: TRBD1
CDR3aa: CASSLGQGKTEAFF

v_gene: TRBV24-1
d_gene: TRBD2
CDR3aa: CATSERSGRESIDTQYF

v_gene: TRBV4-1
d_gene: NA
CDR3aa: CASSQDRSTLRGSPLHF

v_gene: TRBV14
d_gene: NA
CDR3aa: CASSQSTSPYNEQFF

v_gene: TRBV5-1
d_gene: TRBD1
CDR3aa: CASSLEGGLETQYF

v_gene: TRBV20-1
d_gene: NA
CDR3aa: CSATDAGNTIYF

v_gene: TRBV19
d_gene: NA
CDR3aa: CASSVRPGASNQPQHF

v_gene: TRBV6-2/TRBV6-3
d_gene: NA
CDR3aa: CASSYLEGKNYGYTF

v_gene: TRBV5-1
d_gene: NA
CDR3aa: CASSRMAIPEQYF

v_gene: TRBV20-1
d_gene: TRBD1
CDR3aa: CSARPGTGNGGTEAFF

v_gene: TRBV6-1
d_gene: NA
CDR3aa: CASSIGGPGAGNTIYF

v_gene: TRBV9
d_gene: TRBD2
CDR3aa: CASSVGLAGNTDTQYF

v_gene: TRBV7-9
d_gene: NA
CDR3aa: CASSPKFGEKLFF

v_gene: TRBV6-2/TRBV6-3
d_gene: TRBD1
CDR3aa: CASSYPGTGGLDTQYF

v_gene: TRBV2
d_gene: NA
CDR3aa: CASSSRDITYEQYF

v_gene: TRBV30
d_gene: NA
CDR3aa: CAWSVNLVYEQYF

v_gene: TRBV10-2
d_gene: NA
CDR3aa: CASSESHRVGYTF

v_gene: TRBV4-3
d_gene: TRBD1
CDR3aa: CASSQDWGDSMNTEAFF

v_gene: TRBV9
d_gene: TRBD2
CDR3aa: CASSDSGRARAEQFF

v_gene: TRBV7-8
d_gene: TRBD1
CDR3aa: CASSPDRGKRQPQHF

v_gene: TRBV27
d_gene: TRBD2
CDR3aa: CASSLLLAGGGGELFF

v_gene: TRBV24-1
d_gene: NA
CDR3aa: CATSDFRVAGAETQYF

v_gene: TRBV7-2
d_gene: TRBD2
CDR3aa: CASSSGSGGFYEQYF

v_gene: TRBV20-1
d_gene: NA
CDR3aa: CSAVQGSYKQYF

v_gene: TRBV29-1
d_gene: TRBD1
CDR3aa: CSVEGGTGANEQYF

v_gene: TRBV6-1
d_gene: NA
CDR3aa: CASSSTVYGYTF

v_gene: TRBV30
d_gene: NA
CDR3aa: CAWSERLRETQYF

v_gene: TRBV6-1
d_gene: NA
CDR3aa: CASSPGHPVRYGYTF

v_gene: TRBV12-3/TRBV12-4
d_gene: TRBD1
CDR3aa: CASTRQGASYNEQFF